Listed below are T cell receptor beta chains from one sample, sequenced in a study of blood T cells in healthy people across ages. MiXCR, applied by TCRdb to the 5' RACE reads, yields one record per CDR3 protein. Of 750,000 to 950,000 distinct CDR3 sequences listed, 40% to 65% are singletons. Sequencing was carried out using blood. These receptors were collected from a man aged 80 or over in good health. Both conserved end residues are part of each CDR3. Fields, in order: J gene, V gene, clone size, D gene, CDR3 protein, CDR3 DNA. A D gene is named only where the DNA matches it firmly. Not every row has a clone size; where given, it reads once, few, many or a size class.

>TRBJ2-2|TRBV29-1|.|.
CSVGGLNTGELFF
TGCAGCGTTGGAGGGTTGAACACCGGGGAGCTGTTTTTT
>TRBJ2-1|TRBV20-1|.|TRBD1
CSAGMEQGLLYNEQFF
TGCAGTGCTGGGATGGAACAGGGGCTTCTCTACAATGAGCAGTTCTTC
>TRBJ2-7|TRBV29-1|.|TRBD1
CSVDQTGGNYEQYF
TGCAGCGTTGATCAGACAGGGGGGAACTACGAGCAGTACTTC
>TRBJ2-6|TRBV5-1|.|.
CASSLETGARLSSGANVLTF
TGCGCCAGCAGCTTGGAGACGGGTGCGCGACTAAGCTCTGGGGCCAACGTCCTGACTTTC
>TRBJ2-2|TRBV6-5|.|.
CASSYSHTGELFF
TGTGCCAGCAGTTACTCGCACACCGGGGAGCTGTTTTTT
>TRBJ1-1|TRBV14|few|TRBD1
CASSHPRRQGENTEAFF
TGTGCCAGCAGCCATCCCAGACGACAGGGGGAGAACACTGAAGCTTTCTTT
>TRBJ2-5|TRBV9|.|.
CASSVTGAETQYF
TGTGCCAGCAGCGTAACTGGGGCAGAGACCCAGTACTTC
>TRBJ1-4|TRBV24-1|once|.
CATIGGYEEELFF
TGTGCCACCATAGGTGGTTACGAAGAAGAACTGTTTTTT
>TRBJ1-1|TRBV5-1|once|.
CASRPGQNKGDTEAFF
TGCGCCAGCCGCCCTGGACAGAACAAGGGCGACACTGAAGCTTTCTTT
>TRBJ1-5|TRBV3-1|.|.
CASSQGTIINQPQHF
TGTGCCAGCAGCCAAGGGACTATAATCAATCAGCCCCAGCATTTT
>TRBJ2-5|TRBV6-1|.|.
CASSEGIFQGTETQYF
TGTGCCAGCAGTGAAGGCATCTTTCAGGGTACTGAGACCCAGTACTTC
>TRBJ2-3|TRBV7-2|.|.
CASSLHPVDTQYF
TGTGCCAGCAGCCTACACCCGGTAGATACGCAGTATTTT
>TRBJ2-5|TRBV7-8|.|.
CASSLLRGETQYF
TGTGCCAGCAGCTTACTCAGAGGGGAGACCCAGTACTTC
>TRBJ2-7|TRBV6-5|.|TRBD2
CASSYSIGLAGRNSYEQYF
TGTGCCAGCAGTTACTCGATCGGTCTAGCGGGAAGAAACTCCTACGAGCAGTACTTC
>TRBJ2-5|TRBV20-1|.|.
CSARVVRIETQYF
TGCAGTGCTAGGGTGGTGCGGATAGAGACCCAGTACTTC
>TRBJ2-4|TRBV5-1|.|.
CASSTGTKGFQNIQYF
TGCGCCAGCAGCACCGGGACAAAAGGGTTCCAAAACATTCAGTACTTC
>TRBJ1-4|TRBV20-1|.|.
CSAGWQGTEKLFF
TGCAGTGCAGGTTGGCAGGGGACTGAAAAACTGTTTTTT
>TRBJ2-7|TRBV12-3/TRBV12-4|.|.
CASQKGAGSYEQYF
TGTGCCAGTCAAAAAGGGGCAGGGAGCTACGAGCAGTACTTC
>TRBJ1-6|TRBV6-1|few|TRBD1
CASSTPLGQGAKSPLHF
TGTGCCAGCAGTACGCCCCTCGGACAGGGGGCAAAATCACCCCTCCACTTT
>TRBJ2-7|TRBV12-3/TRBV12-4|few|.
CASSLETPEQYF
TGTGCCAGCAGTTTGGAGACACCAGAGCAGTACTTC
>TRBJ2-1|TRBV6-6|.|.
CASSPARDLTYNEQFF
TGTGCCAGCAGTCCCGCCAGGGATCTCACCTACAATGAGCAGTTCTTC
>TRBJ2-1|TRBV7-2|.|TRBD2
CASSTSGGSSYNEQFF
TGTGCCAGCAGCACTAGCGGGGGGAGCTCCTACAATGAGCAGTTCTTC
>TRBJ1-4|TRBV4-2|.|.
CASSQDDTANEKLFF
TGTGCCAGCAGCCAAGACGATACAGCTAATGAAAAACTGTTTTTT
>TRBJ2-7|TRBV7-2|few|TRBD2
CASSLGPGGSRREQYF
TGTGCCAGCAGCTTAGGCCCGGGCGGGAGCCGTAGGGAGCAGTACTTC
>TRBJ2-7|TRBV13|.|.
CASSFSGGSSYEQYF
TGTGCCAGCAGCTTCTCAGGAGGCAGTTCCTACGAGCAGTACTTC
>TRBJ2-4|TRBV6-5|few|.
CASSYSGGAAKNIQYF
TGTGCCAGCAGTTACTCGGGCGGGGCAGCCAAAAACATTCAGTACTTC
>TRBJ2-1|TRBV16|.|.
CASSQLRANEQFF
TGTGCCAGCAGCCAGCTACGGGCCAATGAGCAGTTCTTC
>TRBJ2-3|TRBV9|.|.
CASSVKDTGASEWDTQYF
TGTGCCAGCAGCGTAAAGGATACGGGAGCGTCCGAGTGGGATACGCAGTATTTT
>TRBJ2-3|TRBV6-6|.|TRBD2
CASRKRGSDTQYF
TGTGCCAGCAGAAAACGCGGGAGCGATACGCAGTATTTT
>TRBJ2-3|TRBV9|.|.
CASSVEVGWADTQYF
TGTGCCAGCAGCGTAGAAGTGGGTTGGGCAGATACGCAGTATTTT
>TRBJ1-2|TRBV27|.|.
CTSSFREGRGGYTF
TGTACCAGCAGTTTCCGCGAGGGTAGGGGAGGCTACACCTTC
>TRBJ2-7|TRBV7-9|.|TRBD1
CASSYQTGGMNEQYF
TGTGCCAGCAGCTACCAGACAGGGGGGATGAACGAGCAGTACTTC
>TRBJ2-5|TRBV11-2|.|TRBD1
CASSRQGRLQETQYF
TGTGCCAGCAGTCGACAGGGGCGACTCCAAGAGACTCAGTACTTC
>TRBJ2-2|TRBV6-2/TRBV6-3|.|.
CASSSVTHWSTGELFF
TGTGCCAGCAGTTCAGTCACGCATTGGAGCACCGGGGAGCTGTTTTTT
>TRBJ2-4|TRBV2|.|TRBD2
CASSVGLAGGVNIQYF
TGTGCCAGCAGTGTCGGACTGGCGGGAGGTGTAAACATTCAGTACTTC
>TRBJ1-5|TRBV20-1|many|.
CSARDRGQPQHF
TGCAGTGCTAGAGATCGAGGTCAGCCCCAGCATTTT
>TRBJ2-5|TRBV12-3/TRBV12-4|.|.
CASSFQWEQYF
TGTGCCAGCAGCTTCCAATGGGAGCAGTACTTC
>TRBJ2-1|TRBV5-1|few|TRBD2
CASSERTSGRSYNEQFF
TGCGCCAGCAGCGAGAGGACTAGCGGCCGCTCCTACAATGAGCAGTTCTTC
>TRBJ1-2|TRBV3-1|.|.
CASSQEVSSYGYTF
TGTGCCAGCAGCCAAGAGGTTAGCTCCTATGGCTACACCTTC
>TRBJ1-2|TRBV20-1|.|.
CSARAAGLSYGYTF
TGCAGTGCTAGAGCAGCTGGCCTTTCCTATGGCTACACCTTC
>TRBJ2-1|TRBV6-5|once|TRBD2
CASSCRAGGYEQFF
TGTGCCAGCAGTTGCCGAGCGGGAGGCTATGAGCAGTTCTTC